This T cell receptor (beta chain) was recovered during a study of shared clonotypes between healthy human individuals. Study at large: CD8 memory received one plate per donor, CD8 naive two, CD4 memory three and CD4 naive three.

TCRdb's table, derived via immunoSEQ multiplex PCR, lists solely in-frame clones and lacks some. The table records about 1.5 million clones, 95% to 99% of them present only once. V shed 4 bases, J shed 3 bases, and the junction held 1 base outside the gene matches. Germline loops: CDR1 ENHRY, CDR2 SYGVKD. The CDR3 loop spans 14 amino acids. The chain is built from TRBV10-3 and TRBJ2-2, with TRBD2 matching 8 bases. The sequencing input was naive CD4+ T cells sorted from blood. Subset denoted: CD45RA+ positively selected. The sequence derives from a man between 25 and 39 years old in good health. The CDR3 is CAISVGGDTGELFF. The DNA for the CDR3 is TGTGCCATCAGTGTCGGGGGGGACACCGGGGAGCTGTTTTTT.